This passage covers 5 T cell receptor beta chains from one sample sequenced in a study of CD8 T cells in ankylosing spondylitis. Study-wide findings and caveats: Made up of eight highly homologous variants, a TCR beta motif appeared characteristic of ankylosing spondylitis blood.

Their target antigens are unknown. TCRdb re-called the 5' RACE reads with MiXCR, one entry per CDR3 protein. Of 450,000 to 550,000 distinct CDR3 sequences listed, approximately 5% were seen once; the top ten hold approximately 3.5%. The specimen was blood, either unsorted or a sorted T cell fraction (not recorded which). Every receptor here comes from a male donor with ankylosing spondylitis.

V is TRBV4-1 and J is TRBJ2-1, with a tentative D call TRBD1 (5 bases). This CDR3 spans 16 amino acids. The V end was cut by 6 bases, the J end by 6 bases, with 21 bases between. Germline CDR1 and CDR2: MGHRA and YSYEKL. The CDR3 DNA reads TGCGCCAGCAGGGTCCTGGAAACAGGTCGAGGCAATGAGCAGTTCTTC. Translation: CASRVLETGRGNEQFF.

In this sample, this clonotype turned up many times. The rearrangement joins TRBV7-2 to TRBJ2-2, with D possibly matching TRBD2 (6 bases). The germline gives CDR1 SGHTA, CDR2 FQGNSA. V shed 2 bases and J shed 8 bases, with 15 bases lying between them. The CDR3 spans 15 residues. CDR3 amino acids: CASSLRDSPFGELFF. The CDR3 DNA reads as TGTGCCAGCAGCTTAAGGGACTCGCCTTTTGGGGAGCTGTTTTTT.

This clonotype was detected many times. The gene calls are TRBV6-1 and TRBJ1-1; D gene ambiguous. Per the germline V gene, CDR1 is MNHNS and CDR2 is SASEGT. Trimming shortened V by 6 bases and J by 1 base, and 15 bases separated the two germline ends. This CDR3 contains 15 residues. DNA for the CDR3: TGTGCCAGCAGCCCAAGGCCCCGCGGGAACACTGAAGCTTTCTTT. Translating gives CASSPRPRGNTEAFF.

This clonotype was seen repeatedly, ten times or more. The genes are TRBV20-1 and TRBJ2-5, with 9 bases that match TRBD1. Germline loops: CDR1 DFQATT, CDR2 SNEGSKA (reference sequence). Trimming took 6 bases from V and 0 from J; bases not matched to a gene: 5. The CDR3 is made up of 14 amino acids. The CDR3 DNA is TGCAGTGCAACCGGGACAGGGTACCAAGAGACCCAGTACTTC. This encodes CSATGTGYQETQYF.

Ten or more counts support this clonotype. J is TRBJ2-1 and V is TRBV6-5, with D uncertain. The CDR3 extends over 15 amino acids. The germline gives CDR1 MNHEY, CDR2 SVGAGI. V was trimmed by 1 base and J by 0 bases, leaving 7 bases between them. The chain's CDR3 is CASSYWRFSYNEQFF. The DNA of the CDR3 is TGTGCCAGCAGTTACTGGCGCTTCTCCTACAATGAGCAGTTCTTC.